This TCR beta chain was captured in a study of blood T cell repertoires in COVID-19. Study information: PBMCs, B-cell-depleted T cells, or T cells provided the cDNA or gDNA that made up the material.

Generated by immunoSEQ multiplex PCR, the TCRdb table keeps only in-frame clones and is missing some. Altogether 100,000 to 150,000 clones are present, approximately 90% being singletons, with the ten largest covering about 4.4%. There are 16 residues in the CDR3. V trimming: 2 bases; J trimming: 4 bases; junction bases outside the gene matches: 10. Germline CDR1 MNHEY, CDR2 SVGAGI. The TCR sequence derives from a man aged 55 to 70 with COVID-19, enrolled during active disease. The sequencing sample was made of peripheral blood. This chain uses TRBV6-5 with TRBJ1-2; the match to TRBD1 covers 7 bases. The CDR3 region has the DNA TGTGCCAGCAGTTACCGGACGACAGGGTCCCGCTATGGCTACACCTTC. Its protein is CASSYRTTGSRYGYTF.